Presented here are 13 T cell receptor beta chains from one specimen sequenced in a study of blood T cell repertoires in COVID-19. Libraries were prepared by immunoSEQ multiplex PCR; TCRdb keeps only in-frame clonotypes and omits some of them. This table has roughly 320,000 clones, approximately 86% appearing once. The sample was peripheral blood. Receptors originate from an older man with acute or convalescent COVID-19.

In its sample, this clone was seen a few times. The V call is TRBV28, the J call TRBJ2-7; D unclear. The V gene's germline CDR1 is MDHEN and CDR2 SYDVKM. Trimming took off 0 bases at V and 2 bases at J, with 5 bases between the two ends. This CDR3 region has 13 residues. This CDR3 is CASSLWQTYEQYF. For the CDR3, the DNA is TGTGCCAGCAGTTTATGGCAGACCTACGAGCAGTACTTC.

The rearrangement uses TRBV28 and TRBJ2-5; TRBD2 is a possible D gene (6 bases). The CDR3 has 14 amino acids. Germline CDR1 MDHEN, CDR2 SYDVKM. V dropped 6 bases and J dropped 2 bases, with 13 bases sitting between them. CDR3 protein: CASRPNSGQETQYF. In nucleotides, the CDR3 is TGTGCCAGCAGACCAAATAGCGGTCAAGAGACCCAGTACTTC.

This clone was observed once. The rearrangement links TRBV29-1 to TRBJ2-7; 11 nucleotides align to TRBD1. Looked up from germline, CDR1 is SQVTM and CDR2 is ANQGSEA. The trim removed 6 bases at V and 3 bases at J, leaving 10 bases unmatched. This CDR3 has 15 residues. The CDR3 sequence is CSVSLGTGGSYEQYF. In DNA, the CDR3 is TGCAGCGTGTCACTAGGGACAGGGGGGAGCTACGAGCAGTACTTC.

As concerns this clone: Other DNA sequences within the sample encode an identical CDR3. The V and J genes are TRBV5-1 and TRBJ2-3, with 10 bases fitting TRBD1. The V and J ends lost 4 bases and 6 bases, in that order; junction bases with no gene match: 5. Germline loops: CDR1 SGHRS, CDR2 YFSETQ. This CDR3 spans 14 amino acids. As DNA, the CDR3 is TGCGCCAGCAGCCCCGGACAGGGGGGGGATACGCAGTATTTT. It encodes CASSPGQGGDTQYF.

V and J are TRBV5-1 and TRBJ1-2; 9 bases agree with TRBD1. The J segment lost 6 bases and the V segment lost 4 bases, leaving 4 bases of the junction unmatched. Germline CDR1 SGHRS, CDR2 YFSETQ. This CDR3 spans 13 amino acids. The CDR3 region has the DNA TGCGCCAGCAGCCCGGGACAGGGTAATGGCTACACCTTC. It yields the protein CASSPGQGNGYTF.

This clone was observed once. Relative to the germline gene, one junction end is altered; a read error may explain this. This chain connects TRBV28 to TRBJ2-1; 15 bases fit TRBD2. CDR3 length: 14 amino acids. Germline V gene lookup returns CDR1 MDHEN and CDR2 SYDVKM. In DNA, the CDR3 is TGTGCCAGCAGTTCCCGGACTAGCGGGAGGGCCAGTATCTTC. Protein sequence: CASSSRTSGRASIF.

The chain's CDR3 is CASSWPTGGGDYIWTQYF. Written as DNA, the CDR3 is TGTGCCAGCAGCTGGCCGACAGGGGGCGGGGATTATATTTGGACCCAGTACTTC. The chain couples TRBV7-2 to TRBJ2-5; TRBD1 matches at 10 bases. The CDR3 runs 18 residues. Trimming cost V 4 bases and J 7 bases; bases outside gene matches: 18. Germline CDR1 is SGHTA and CDR2 is FQGNSA.

V usage is TRBV19 and J usage is TRBJ2-7; 10 positions match TRBD1. The CDR3 spans 14 residues. V lost 4 bases to trimming and J lost 3 bases; unmatched junction nucleotides: 3. The germline V gene has CDR1 LNHDA and CDR2 SQIVND (reference sequence). CDR3 in DNA: TGTGCCAGTAGTAAGGGACAGGGGATCTACGAGCAGTACTTC. Protein sequence: CASSKGQGIYEQYF.

The V call is TRBV28, the J call TRBJ2-2; 12 positions agree with TRBD1. The CDR3 covers 16 residues. V shed 6 bases and J 5 bases; nucleotides not matched to a gene: 7. Germline assignment: CDR1 MDHEN and CDR2 SYDVKM. This chain's CDR3 is CASRGDRGRFTGELFF. In DNA form, the CDR3 reads TGTGCCAGCAGAGGGGACAGGGGGCGATTTACCGGGGAGCTGTTTTTT.

The CDR3, as DNA: TGTGCCAGCAGTGTCCACAGGGGCGATGGCTACACCTTC. This translates into CASSVHRGDGYTF. V is TRBV25-1 and J is TRBJ1-2; 7 positions match TRBD1. Germline CDR1 and CDR2: MGHDK and SYGVNS. The trim removed 4 bases at V and 6 bases at J, leaving 5 bases unmatched. The CDR3 is made up of 13 amino acids.

This chain joins TRBV10-1 and TRBJ1-6, with 9 bases aligning to TRBD1. Germline loops: CDR1 WNHNN, CDR2 SYGVQD (reference sequence). There are 14 residues in the CDR3. Germline trimming cut 3 bases from V and 10 bases from J; bases unmatched to any gene: 4. The CDR3 DNA reads as TGCGCCAGCAGTGAAACAGGGGGCAGGTCACCCCTCCACTTT. This sequence encodes CASSETGGRSPLHF.

This clone was picked up one time. The chain couples TRBV11-2 to TRBJ1-1, with D possibly being TRBD1 (6 bases). V lost 2 bases to trimming and J lost 5 bases, with 21 bases between them. The CDR3 contains 17 residues. Germline CDR1 SGHAT, CDR2 FQNNGV. The CDR3 loop is CASSLRSGGREGTEAFF. The CDR3 bases are TGTGCCAGCAGCTTAAGAAGTGGGGGCAGGGAGGGGACTGAAGCTTTCTTT.

V gene TRBV9 combines with J gene TRBJ2-3; the match to TRBD1 covers 11 bases. Per germline, CDR1 SGDLS and CDR2 YYNGEE. Unmatched junction bases numbered 9, after V lost 0 bases and J lost 3 bases. The CDR3 spans 18 residues. CDR3 nucleotides: TGTGCCAGCAGCGTAGCCGGTGGACAGGGGGCGCAGACAGATACGCAGTATTTT. Translation gives CASSVAGGQGAQTDTQYF.